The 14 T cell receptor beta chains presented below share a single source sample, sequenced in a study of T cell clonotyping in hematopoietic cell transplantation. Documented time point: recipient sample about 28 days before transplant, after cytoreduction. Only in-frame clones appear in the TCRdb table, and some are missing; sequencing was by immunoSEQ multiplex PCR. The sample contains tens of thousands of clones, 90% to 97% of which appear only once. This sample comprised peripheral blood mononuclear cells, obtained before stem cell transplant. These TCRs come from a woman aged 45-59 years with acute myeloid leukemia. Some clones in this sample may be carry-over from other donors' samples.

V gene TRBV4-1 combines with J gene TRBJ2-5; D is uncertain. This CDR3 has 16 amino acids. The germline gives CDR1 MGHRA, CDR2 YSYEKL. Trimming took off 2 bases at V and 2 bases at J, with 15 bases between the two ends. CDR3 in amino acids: CASSQTPPGLQETQYF. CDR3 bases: TGCGCCAGCAGCCAAACGCCGCCGGGTTTACAAGAGACCCAGTACTTC.

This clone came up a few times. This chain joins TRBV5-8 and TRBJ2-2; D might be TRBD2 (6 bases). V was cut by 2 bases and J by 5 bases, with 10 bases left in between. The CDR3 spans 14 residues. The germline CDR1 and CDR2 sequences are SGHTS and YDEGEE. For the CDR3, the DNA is TGTGCCAGCAGCTTTTCAGGAGGGACCGGGGAGCTGTTTTTT. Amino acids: CASSFSGGTGELFF.

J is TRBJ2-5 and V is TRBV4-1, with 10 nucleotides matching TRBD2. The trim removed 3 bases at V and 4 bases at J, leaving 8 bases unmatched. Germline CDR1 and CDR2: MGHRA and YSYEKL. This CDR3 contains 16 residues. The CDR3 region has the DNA TGCGCCAGCAGCCACACTAGCGGGGAGGCTCGAGAGACCCAGTACTTC. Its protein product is CASSHTSGEARETQYF.

The CDR3 protein is CAWSRTEPDGYTF. The CDR3 region has the DNA TGTGCCTGGAGTAGGACAGAGCCCGATGGCTACACCTTC. The chain carries TRBV30 and TRBJ1-2; D is possibly TRBD1 (6 bases). V was clipped by 2 bases and J by 6 bases, with 13 bases between them. The CDR3 spans 13 residues. Germline-derived CDR1 and CDR2 are GTSNPN and SVGIG (reference sequence).

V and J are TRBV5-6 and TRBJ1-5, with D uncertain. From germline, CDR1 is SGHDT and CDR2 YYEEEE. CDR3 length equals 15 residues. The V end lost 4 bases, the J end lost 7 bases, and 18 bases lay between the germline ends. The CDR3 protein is CASSGGPARRQPQHF. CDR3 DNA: TGTGCCAGCAGCGGCGGACCCGCCCGAAGGCAGCCCCAGCATTTT.

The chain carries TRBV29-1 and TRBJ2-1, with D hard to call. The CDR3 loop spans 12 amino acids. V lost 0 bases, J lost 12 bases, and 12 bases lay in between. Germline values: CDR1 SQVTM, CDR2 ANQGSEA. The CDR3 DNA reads TGCAGCGTTGAAGATATGACGGAAAGGCAGTTCTTC. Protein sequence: CSVEDMTERQFF.

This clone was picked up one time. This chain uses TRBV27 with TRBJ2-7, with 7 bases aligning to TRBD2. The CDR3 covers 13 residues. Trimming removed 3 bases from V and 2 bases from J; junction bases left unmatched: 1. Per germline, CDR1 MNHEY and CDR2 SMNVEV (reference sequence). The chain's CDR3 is CASSLGLTYEQYF. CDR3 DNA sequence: TGTGCCAGCAGTTTGGGACTAACCTACGAGCAGTACTTC.

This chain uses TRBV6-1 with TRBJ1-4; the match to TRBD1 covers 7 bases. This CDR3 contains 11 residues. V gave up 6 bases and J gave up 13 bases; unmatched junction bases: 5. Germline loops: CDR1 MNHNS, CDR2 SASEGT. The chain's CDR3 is CASRLDRALFF. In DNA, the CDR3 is TGTGCCAGCAGACTCGACAGGGCACTGTTTTTT.

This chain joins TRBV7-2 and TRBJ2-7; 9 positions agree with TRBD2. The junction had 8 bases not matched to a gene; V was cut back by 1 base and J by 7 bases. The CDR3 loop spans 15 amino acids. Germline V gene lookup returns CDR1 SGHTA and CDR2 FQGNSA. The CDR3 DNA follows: TGTGCCAGCAGCTTAGTTAGCGGGAGTGGTGAGGAGCAGTACTTC. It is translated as CASSLVSGSGEEQYF.

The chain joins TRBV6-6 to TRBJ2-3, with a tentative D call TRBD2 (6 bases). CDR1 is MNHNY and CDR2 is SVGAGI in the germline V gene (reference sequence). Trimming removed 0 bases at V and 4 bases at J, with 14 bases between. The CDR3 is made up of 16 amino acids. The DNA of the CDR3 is TGTGCCAGCAGTTACTCTAGCGGAGGAGGTCCAGATACGCAGTATTTT. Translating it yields CASSYSSGGGPDTQYF.

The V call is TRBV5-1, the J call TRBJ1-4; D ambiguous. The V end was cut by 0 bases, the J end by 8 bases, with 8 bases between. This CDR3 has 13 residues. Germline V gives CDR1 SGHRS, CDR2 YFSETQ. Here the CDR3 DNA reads TGCGCCAGCAGCTTGGATCCCGAAGAAAAACTGTTTTTT. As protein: CASSLDPEEKLFF.

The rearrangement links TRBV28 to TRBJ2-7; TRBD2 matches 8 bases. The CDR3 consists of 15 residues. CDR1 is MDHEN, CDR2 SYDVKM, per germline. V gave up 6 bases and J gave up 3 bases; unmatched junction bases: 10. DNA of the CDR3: TGTGCCAGCAGGGCCGGACTAGCAGGATACTACGAGCAGTACTTC. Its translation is CASRAGLAGYYEQYF.

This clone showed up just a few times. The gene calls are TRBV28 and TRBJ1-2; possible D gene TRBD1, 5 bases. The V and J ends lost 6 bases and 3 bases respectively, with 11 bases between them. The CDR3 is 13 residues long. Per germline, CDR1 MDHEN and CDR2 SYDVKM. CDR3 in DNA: TGTGCCAGCAGCATCGACAGAGACTATGGCTACACCTTC. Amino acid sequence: CASSIDRDYGYTF.

The CDR3 DNA follows: TGTGCCAGCAGCCAGGGCCCACCGCCGGCAGATACGCAGTATTTT. Translation gives CASSQGPPPADTQYF. The J gene is TRBJ2-3, the V gene TRBV4-2; D not resolved. Trimming cost V 3 bases and J 4 bases, with 14 bases left between them. From germline, CDR1 is LGHNA and CDR2 YNFKEQ. The CDR3 runs 15 residues.